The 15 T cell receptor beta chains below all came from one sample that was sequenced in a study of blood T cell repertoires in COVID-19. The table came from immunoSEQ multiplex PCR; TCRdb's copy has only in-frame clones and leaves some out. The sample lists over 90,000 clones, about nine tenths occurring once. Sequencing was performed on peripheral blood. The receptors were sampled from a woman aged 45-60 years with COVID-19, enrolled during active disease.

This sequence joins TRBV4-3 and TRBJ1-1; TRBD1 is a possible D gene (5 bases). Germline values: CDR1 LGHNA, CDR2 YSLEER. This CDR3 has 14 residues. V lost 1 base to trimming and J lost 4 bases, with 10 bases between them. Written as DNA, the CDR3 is TGCGCCAGCAGCCAAGGGGGAGGGGTCACTGAAGCTTTCTTT. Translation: CASSQGGGVTEAFF.

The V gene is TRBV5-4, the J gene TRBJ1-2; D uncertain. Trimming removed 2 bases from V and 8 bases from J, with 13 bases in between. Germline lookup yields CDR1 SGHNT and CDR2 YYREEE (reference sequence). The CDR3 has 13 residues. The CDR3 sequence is CASSLAGRQGYTF. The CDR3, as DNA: TGTGCCAGCAGCTTAGCCGGGAGGCAAGGCTACACCTTC.

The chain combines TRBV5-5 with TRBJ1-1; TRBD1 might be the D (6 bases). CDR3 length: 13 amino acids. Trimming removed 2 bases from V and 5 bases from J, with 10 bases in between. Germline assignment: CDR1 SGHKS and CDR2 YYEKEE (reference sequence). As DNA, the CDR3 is TGTGCCAGCAGCTTACAGGGCCCGACTGAAGCTTTCTTT. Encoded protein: CASSLQGPTEAFF.

This CDR3 is CATSDGPGQSDTQYF. Written as DNA, the CDR3 is TGTGCCACCAGTGACGGACCGGGACAGTCAGATACGCAGTATTTT. The chain links TRBV24-1 to TRBJ2-3; TRBD1 matches at 7 bases. V was pared by 4 bases and J by 4 bases, with 7 bases of the junction left unmatched. The CDR3 totals 15 residues. Germline V gene lookup returns CDR1 KGHDR and CDR2 SFDVKD.

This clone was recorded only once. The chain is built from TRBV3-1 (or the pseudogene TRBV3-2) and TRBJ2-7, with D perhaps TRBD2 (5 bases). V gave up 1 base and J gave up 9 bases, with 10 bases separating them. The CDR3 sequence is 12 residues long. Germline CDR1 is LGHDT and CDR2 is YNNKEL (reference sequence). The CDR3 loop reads CASSQGGIGQYF. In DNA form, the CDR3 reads TGTGCCAGCAGCCAAGGAGGGATTGGGCAGTACTTC.

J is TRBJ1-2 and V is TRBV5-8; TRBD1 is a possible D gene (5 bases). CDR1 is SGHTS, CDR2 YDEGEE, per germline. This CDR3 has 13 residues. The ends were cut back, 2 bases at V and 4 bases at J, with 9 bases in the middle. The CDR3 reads CASSFGGGYGYTF. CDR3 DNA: TGTGCCAGCAGCTTTGGGGGAGGCTATGGCTACACCTTC.

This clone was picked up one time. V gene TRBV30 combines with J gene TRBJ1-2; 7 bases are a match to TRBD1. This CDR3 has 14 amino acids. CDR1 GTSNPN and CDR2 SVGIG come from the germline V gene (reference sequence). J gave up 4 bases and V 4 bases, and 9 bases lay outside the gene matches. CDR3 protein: CAWNPGQQLYGYTF. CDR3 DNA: TGTGCCTGGAACCCGGGACAGCAACTCTATGGCTACACCTTC.

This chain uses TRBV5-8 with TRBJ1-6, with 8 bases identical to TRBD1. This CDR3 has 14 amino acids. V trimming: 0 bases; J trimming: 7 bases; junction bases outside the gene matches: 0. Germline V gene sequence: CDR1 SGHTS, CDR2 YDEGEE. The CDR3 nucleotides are TGTGCCAGCAGCTTGGGACAGGGGAATTCACCCCTCCACTTT. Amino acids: CASSLGQGNSPLHF.

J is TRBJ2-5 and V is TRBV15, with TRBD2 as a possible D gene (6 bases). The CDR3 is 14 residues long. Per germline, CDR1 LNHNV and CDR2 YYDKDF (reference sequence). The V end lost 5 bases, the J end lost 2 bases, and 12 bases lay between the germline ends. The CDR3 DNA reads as TGTGCCACCAGCGTTGGAGGGTCGCAAGAGACCCAGTACTTC. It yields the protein CATSVGGSQETQYF.

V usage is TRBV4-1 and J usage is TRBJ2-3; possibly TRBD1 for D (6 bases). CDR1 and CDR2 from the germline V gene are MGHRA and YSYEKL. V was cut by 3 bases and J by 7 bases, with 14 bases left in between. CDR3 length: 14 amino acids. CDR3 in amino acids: CASSQGIQGYTQYF. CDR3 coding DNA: TGCGCCAGCAGCCAGGGGATACAGGGTTATACGCAGTATTTT.

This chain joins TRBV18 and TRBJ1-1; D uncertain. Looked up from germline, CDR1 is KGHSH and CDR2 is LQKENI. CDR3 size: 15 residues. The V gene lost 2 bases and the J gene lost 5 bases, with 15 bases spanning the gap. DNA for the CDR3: TGTGCCAGCTCACCAAATATGGACTTTCGGACTGAAGCTTTCTTT. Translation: CASSPNMDFRTEAFF. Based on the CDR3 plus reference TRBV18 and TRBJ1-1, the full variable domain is NAGVMQNPRHLVRRRGQEARLRCSPMKGHSHVYWYRQLPEEGLKFMVYLQKENIIDESGMPKERFSAEFPKEGPSILRIQQVVRGDSAAYFCASSPNMDFRTEAFFGQGTRLTVV.

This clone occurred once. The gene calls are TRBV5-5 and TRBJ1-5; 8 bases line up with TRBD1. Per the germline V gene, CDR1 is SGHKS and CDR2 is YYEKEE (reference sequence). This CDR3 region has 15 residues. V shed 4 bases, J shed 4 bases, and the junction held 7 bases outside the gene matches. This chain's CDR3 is CASSLLTGVNQPQHF. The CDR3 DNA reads TGTGCCAGCAGCCTGTTGACAGGGGTTAATCAGCCCCAGCATTTT.

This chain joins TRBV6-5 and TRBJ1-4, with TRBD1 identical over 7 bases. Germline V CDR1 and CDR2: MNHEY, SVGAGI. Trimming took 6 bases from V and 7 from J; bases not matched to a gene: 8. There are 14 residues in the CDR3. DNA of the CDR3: TGTGCCAGCAGCTTCGACAGGGATCGTGAAAAACTGTTTTTT. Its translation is CASSFDRDREKLFF.

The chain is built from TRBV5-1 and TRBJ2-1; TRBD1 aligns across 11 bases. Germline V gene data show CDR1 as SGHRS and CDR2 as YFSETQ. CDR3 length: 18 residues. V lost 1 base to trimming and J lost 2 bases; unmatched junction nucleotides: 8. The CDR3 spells CASSLYPGTGGAYNEQFF. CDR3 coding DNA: TGCGCCAGCAGCTTGTACCCCGGGACAGGGGGGGCCTACAATGAGCAGTTCTTC.

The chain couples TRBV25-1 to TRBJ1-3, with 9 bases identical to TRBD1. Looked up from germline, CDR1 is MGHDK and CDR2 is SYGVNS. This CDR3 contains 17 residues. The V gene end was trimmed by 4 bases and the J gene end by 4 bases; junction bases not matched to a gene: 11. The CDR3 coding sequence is TGTGCCAGCAGTGCGGGCCCTCCGGGACAGGGAGGAAACACCATATATTTT. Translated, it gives CASSAGPPGQGGNTIYF.